Sequencing of this TCR beta chain was carried out in a study of beta chain features in type 1 diabetes. This CDR3 region has 15 residues. Per germline, CDR1 SGHAT and CDR2 FQNNGV. Between the trimmed V and J ends, which lost 1 base and 7 bases, there was a span of 13 bases. The study, taken as a whole, reports: For patients, the naive, central memory and Treg TCRB repertoires appeared more alike than for healthy donors. In every one of the four CD4+ subsets, TCRB CDR3s were moderately but significantly shorter in Type 1 diabetes patients. HLA effects on TCRB rearrangement stayed unresolved here.

Sequenced material consisted of expressed TCRB transcripts (all of the isolated RNA was reverse transcribed). Only in-frame clones appear in the TCRdb table, and some are missing; sequencing was by immunoSEQ multiplex PCR. The sample yields 600,000 to 750,000 clones, 9.5% to 15% seen once. This clone has only a few counts. Antigen specificity is unknown. Sequencing was performed on naive CD4+ T cells from blood. The clonotype comes from a man in his thirties or forties with type 1 diabetes. The chain uses TRBV11-2 and TRBJ1-4, with D uncertain. Here the CDR3 DNA reads TGTGCCAGCAGCTTAGCCACGGCCTTTAGTGAAAAACTGTTTTTT. It codes for CASSLATAFSEKLFF.